Listed below are T cell receptor beta chains from one sample, sequenced in a study of T-cell reconstitution after alpha-beta-depleted transplantation in children. TCRdb passed the PCR reads through MiXCR, listing each CDR3 protein once. The repertoire holds 440,000 or so distinct CDR3 sequences, with roughly 44% as singletons. Sequencing used PBMCs, obtained before TCRalphabeta/CD19-depleted stem cell transplant. These receptors all stem from a girl aged 2-9 years with aplastic anemia, due to receive a stem cell transplant. Both conserved end residues are part of each CDR3. The order of the fields is clone size, J gene, V gene, D gene, CDR3 DNA, CDR3 protein. The D gene is left open where the match is weak. Expanded clones get a size class; other rows say once, few or many, or leave the size out.

NA | TRBJ2-3 | TRBV20-1 | TRBD1 | TGCAGTGCTAGATCGACAGGGGGCTTAGCAGATACGCAGTATTTT | CSARSTGGLADTQYF
NA | TRBJ2-3 | TRBV4-2 | TRBD1 | TGTGCCAGCTCCCTTAGAGCAGGACAGGGTGGTACAGATACGCAGTATTTT | CASSLRAGQGGTDTQYF
NA | TRBJ2-7 | TRBV20-1 | NA | TGCAGTGCCAAACCGGTGGGAGGACTACCTTTCTACGAGCAGTACTTC | CSAKPVGGLPFYEQYF
NA | TRBJ2-3 | TRBV24-1 | TRBD1 | TGTGCCACCAGTGAACAGGACAGGGGGTTTCTGTATTTT | CATSEQDRGFLYF
NA | TRBJ2-7 | TRBV20-1 | TRBD2 | TGCAGTGCTAGAGATTGGGGACTAGCGGGAGTCGACCGTGAGCAGTACTTC | CSARDWGLAGVDREQYF
many | TRBJ2-5 | TRBV12-3/TRBV12-4 | NA | TGTGCCAGCAGTTTTCAGGTCGGCTCACAAGAGACCCAGTACTTC | CASSFQVGSQETQYF
NA | TRBJ2-7 | TRBV6-5 | TRBD1 | TGTGCCAGCAGTTACTCGATAGGGACAGGGAATTTCGAGCAGTACTTC | CASSYSIGTGNFEQYF
few | TRBJ2-5 | TRBV20-1 | TRBD1 | TGCAGTGCTGGGGACAGGGGTGAGACCCAGTACTTC | CSAGDRGETQYF
many | TRBJ2-7 | TRBV20-1 | TRBD2 | TGCAGTGCTAGTTGGGGGGGAAAGGATAACGAGCAGTACTTC | CSASWGGKDNEQYF
NA | TRBJ2-5 | TRBV29-1 | NA | TGCAGCGTTGGAGGCCAGGCAGGGGAGACCCAGTACTTC | CSVGGQAGETQYF